This TCR beta chain was captured in a study of T-cell reconstitution after alpha-beta-depleted transplantation in children. Germline V gives CDR1 DFQATT, CDR2 SNEGSKA (reference sequence). The CDR3 totals 13 residues. V was shortened by 5 bases and J by 4 bases, with 15 bases between the two germline ends. There are a few counts of this clonotype. TCRbeta library preparation incorporated unique molecular identifiers. TCRdb independently ran MiXCR on the PCR reads; one entry per CDR3 protein. The table lists fewer than 750,000 distinct CDR3 sequences, 25% to 30% of them singletons. The genes are TRBV20-1 and TRBJ2-7; D possibly matches TRBD1 or TRBD2 (5 bases each). The specimen was PBMCs, collected before TCRalphabeta/CD19-depleted stem cell transplant. The source of this sequence is a boy less than two years old with Wiskott-Aldrich syndrome, due to receive a stem cell transplant. CDR3 sequence (DNA): TGCAGTGCTCCCGTGGTGGGGGATTACGAGCAGTACTTC. Amino acids: CSAPVVGDYEQYF.